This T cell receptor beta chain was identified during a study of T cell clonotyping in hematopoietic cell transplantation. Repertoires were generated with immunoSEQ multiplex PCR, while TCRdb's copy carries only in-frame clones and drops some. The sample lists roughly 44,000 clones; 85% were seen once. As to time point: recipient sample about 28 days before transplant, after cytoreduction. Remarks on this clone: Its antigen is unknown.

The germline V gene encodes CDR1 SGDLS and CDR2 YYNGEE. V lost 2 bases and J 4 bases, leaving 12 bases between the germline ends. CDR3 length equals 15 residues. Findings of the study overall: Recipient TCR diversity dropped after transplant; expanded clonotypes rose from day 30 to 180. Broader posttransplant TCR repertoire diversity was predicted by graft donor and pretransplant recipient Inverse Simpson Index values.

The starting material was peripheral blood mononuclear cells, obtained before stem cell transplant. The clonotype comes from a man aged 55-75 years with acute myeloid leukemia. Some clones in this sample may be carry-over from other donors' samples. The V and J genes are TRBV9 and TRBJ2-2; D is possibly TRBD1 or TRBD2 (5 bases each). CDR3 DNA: TGTGCCAGCAGCGTTAAACCGAGGGGCACCGGGGAGCTGTTTTTT. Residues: CASSVKPRGTGELFF. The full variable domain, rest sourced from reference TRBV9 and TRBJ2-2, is DSGVTQTPKHLITATGQRVTLRCSPRSGDLSVYWYQQSLDQGLQFLIQYYNGEERAKGNILERFSAQQFPDLHSELNLSSLELGDSALYFCASSVKPRGTGELFFGEGSRLTVL.